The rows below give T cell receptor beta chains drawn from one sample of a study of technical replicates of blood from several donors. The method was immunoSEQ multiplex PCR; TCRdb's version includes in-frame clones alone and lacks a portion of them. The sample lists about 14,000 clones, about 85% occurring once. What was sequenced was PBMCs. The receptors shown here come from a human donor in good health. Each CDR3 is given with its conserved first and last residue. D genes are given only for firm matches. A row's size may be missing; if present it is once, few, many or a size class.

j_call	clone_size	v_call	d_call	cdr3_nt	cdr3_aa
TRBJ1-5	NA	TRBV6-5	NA	TGTGCCAGCAGTTACGATCAGGGTTATCAGCCCCAGCATTTT	CASSYDQGYQPQHF
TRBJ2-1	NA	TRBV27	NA	TGTGCCAGCAGACAACCGGGTCCCTCCTACAATGAGCAGTTCTTC	CASRQPGPSYNEQFF
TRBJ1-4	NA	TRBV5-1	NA	TGCGCCAGCAGCTTGGAGGCTAGGGGGGGCCCTAATGAAAAACTGTTTTTT	CASSLEARGGPNEKLFF
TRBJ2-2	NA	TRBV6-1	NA	TGTGCCAGCAGTGACCTAACAGGGTGGACCGGGGAGCTGTTTTTT	CASSDLTGWTGELFF
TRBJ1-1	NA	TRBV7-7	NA	TGTGCCAGCAGCTTAGCAAACCCACTAAGGACTGAAGCTTTCTTT	CASSLANPLRTEAFF
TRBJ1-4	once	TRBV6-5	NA	TGTGCCAGCAGTTACGGGGGGTCTAATGAAAAACTGTTTTTT	CASSYGGSNEKLFF
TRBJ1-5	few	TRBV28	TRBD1	TGTGCCAGCAGTTTCCACCTGGGACAGGCTGTCAATCAGCCCCAGCATTTT	CASSFHLGQAVNQPQHF
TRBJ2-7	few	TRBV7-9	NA	TGTGCCAGCAGCCGAGACCCGGGAACCTACGAGCAGTACTTC	CASSRDPGTYEQYF
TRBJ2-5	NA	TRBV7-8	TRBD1	TGTGCCAGCAGCTACAGGGGGTCGTTGGAAGAGACCCAGTACTTC	CASSYRGSLEETQYF
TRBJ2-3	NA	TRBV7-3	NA	TGTGCCAGCGCCATAGTCAGCACAGATACGCAGTATTTT	CASAIVSTDTQYF
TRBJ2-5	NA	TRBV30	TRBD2	TGTGCCTGGAGTTTCCCTCGGCGTCTAGCGGGAATCCAAGAGACCCAGTACTTC	CAWSFPRRLAGIQETQYF
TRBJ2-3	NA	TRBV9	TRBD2	TGTGCCAGCAGCGCATCAGGGTCTAGCGGGAGTAGCACAGATACGCAGTATTTT	CASSASGSSGSSTDTQYF
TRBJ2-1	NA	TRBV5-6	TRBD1	TGTGCCAGCAGCTTACAGGGGGCGGGTAACTACAATGAGCAGTTCTTC	CASSLQGAGNYNEQFF
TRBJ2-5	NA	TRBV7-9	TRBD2	TGTGCCAGCAGCCTAGCGGGAGTAGAGACCCAGTACTTC	CASSLAGVETQYF
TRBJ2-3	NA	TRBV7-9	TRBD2	TGTGCCAGCAGCTTAGGAGCGGGAGTATCGGATACGCAGTATTTT	CASSLGAGVSDTQYF
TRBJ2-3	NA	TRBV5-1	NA	TGCGCCAGCAGCTTTCCAGGGGAGGATACGCAGTATTTT	CASSFPGEDTQYF
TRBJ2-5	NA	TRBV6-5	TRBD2	TGTGCCAGCAGTTTAGCGGGAGGGTGGGATCGTGAGACCCAGTACTTC	CASSLAGGWDRETQYF
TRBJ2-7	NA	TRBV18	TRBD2	TGTGCCAGCTCAGCTACTAGCGGGAGTGGCGAGCAGTACTTC	CASSATSGSGEQYF
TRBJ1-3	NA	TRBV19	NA	TGTGCCAGTAGTGATTCAGGAAACTCTGGAAACACCATATATTTT	CASSDSGNSGNTIYF
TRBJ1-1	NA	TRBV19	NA	TGTGCCAGTAGTATATCCAGCACTGAAGCTTTCTTT	CASSISSTEAFF
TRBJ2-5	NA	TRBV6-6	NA	TGTGCCAGCAGTGTACGGGAGACCCAGTACTTC	CASSVRETQYF
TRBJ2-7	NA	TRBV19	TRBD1	TGTGCCAGTAGTACCAGAGGAACCGGGACAGGGACCCACGAGCAGTACTTC	CASSTRGTGTGTHEQYF
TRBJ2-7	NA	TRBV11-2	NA	TGTGCCAGCAGACCGAGCGGGCGTAGCGTAACCTACGAGCAGTACTTC	CASRPSGRSVTYEQYF
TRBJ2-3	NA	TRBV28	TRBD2	TGTGCCAGCATAATAGCGGGAGGAGTGAAAGATACGCAGTATTTT	CASIIAGGVKDTQYF
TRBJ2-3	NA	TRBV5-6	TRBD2	TGTGCCAGCAGCTTGGGACTAGCGACGGCGCAGTATTTT	CASSLGLATAQYF
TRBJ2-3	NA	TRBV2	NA	TGTGCCAGCAGTGGCAGCGGTCTAAGCACAGATACGCAGTATTTT	CASSGSGLSTDTQYF
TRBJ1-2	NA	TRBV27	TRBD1	TGTGCCAGCAGCCAGGGACAGGGGGCGGTCTCGTGGGGCTACACCTTC	CASSQGQGAVSWGYTF
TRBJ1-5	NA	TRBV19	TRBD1	TGTGCCAGTAGTGACAGGGGGCTTAGCAATCAGCCCCAGCATTTT	CASSDRGLSNQPQHF
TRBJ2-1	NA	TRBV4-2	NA	TGTGCCAGCAGCCCCGGGAGAAATGAGCAGTTCTTC	CASSPGRNEQFF
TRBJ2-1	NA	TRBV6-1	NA	TGTGCCAGCAGTGAAGAGCCCCGGACTACCAAGCCTGCTGAGCAGTTCTTC	CASSEEPRTTKPAEQFF
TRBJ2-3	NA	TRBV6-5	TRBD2	TGTGCCAGCAGTTACACTAGCGGGAAACATACGCAGTATTTT	CASSYTSGKHTQYF
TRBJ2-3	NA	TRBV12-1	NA	TGTGCCAGCAGCTTTGAGGGGGGGGCGGTAGCGGCACCCAAAGATACGCAGTATTTT	CASSFEGGAVAAPKDTQYF